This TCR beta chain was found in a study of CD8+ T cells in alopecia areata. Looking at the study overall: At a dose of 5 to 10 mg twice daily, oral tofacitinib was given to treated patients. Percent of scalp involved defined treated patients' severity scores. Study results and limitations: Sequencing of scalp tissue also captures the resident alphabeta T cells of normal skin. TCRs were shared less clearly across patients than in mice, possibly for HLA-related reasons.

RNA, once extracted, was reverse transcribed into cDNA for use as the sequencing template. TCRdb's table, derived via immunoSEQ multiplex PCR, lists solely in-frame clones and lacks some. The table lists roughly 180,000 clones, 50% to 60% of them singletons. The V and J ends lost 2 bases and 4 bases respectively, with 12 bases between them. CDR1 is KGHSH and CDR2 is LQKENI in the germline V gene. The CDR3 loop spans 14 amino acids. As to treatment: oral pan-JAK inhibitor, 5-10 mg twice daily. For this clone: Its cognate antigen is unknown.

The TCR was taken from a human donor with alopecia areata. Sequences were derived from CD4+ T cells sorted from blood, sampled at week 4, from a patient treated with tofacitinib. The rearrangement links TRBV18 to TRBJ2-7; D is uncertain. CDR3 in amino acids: CASSPAGNPYEQYF. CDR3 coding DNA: TGTGCCAGCTCACCAGCCGGCAATCCGTACGAGCAGTACTTC.